This T cell receptor beta chain was identified in a study of blood T cells in healthy people across ages. For the study at large: The template switching approach captured approximately one barcoded beta molecule for every two T cells. Study outcomes and limitations: Older age coincided with a roughly linear decline in TCR beta diversity per million T cells.

With a J-beta primer mix and a sample-barcoded 5' primer, a second PCR ran roughly 6 to 11 cycles. Sequencing of every sample gave 3 million or more CDR3-containing paired-end reads. A single record per CDR3 protein comes from TCRdb applying MiXCR to the 5' RACE reads. This table has 1.4 million or so distinct CDR3 sequences, 35% to 45% appearing once. Trimming took 6 bases from V and 4 from J, leaving 13 bases between them. Germline V gives CDR1 DFQATT, CDR2 SNEGSKA (reference sequence). This CDR3 region has 13 residues. In regard to this clonotype: Its antigen remains unknown.

Specimen: blood. The TCR was taken from a woman aged 18 to 35 in good health. The chain links TRBV20-1 to TRBJ1-3, with D hard to call. For the CDR3, the DNA is TGCAGTGCACGAGGGTTGGGCGGAAACACCATATATTTT. It translates to CSARGLGGNTIYF.